These 25 T cell receptor beta chains were sequenced from one sample in a study of blood T cell repertoires in COVID-19. The protocol was immunoSEQ multiplex PCR, while the TCRdb copy is restricted to in-frame clones and leaves out a portion. In the table there are 90,000 or so clones, over 65% of which are singletons. The material sequenced was peripheral blood. All receptors derive from a human donor in a cohort sampled during active COVID-19.

The chain combines TRBV7-2 with TRBJ2-1; 11 bases line up with TRBD2. The CDR3 loop spans 16 amino acids. V trimming: 5 bases; J trimming: 6 bases; junction bases outside the gene matches: 9. Germline V gene data show CDR1 as SGHTA and CDR2 as FQGNSA. CDR3 DNA: TGTGCCAGCAGCCAAACCAGGCTAGCGGGGGGCAATGAGCAGTTCTTC. The encoded protein is CASSQTRLAGGNEQFF.

V gene TRBV19 combines with J gene TRBJ2-1; 10 nucleotides align to TRBD2. With 5 bases clipped from V and 3 bases from J, the junction kept 10 bases outside the gene matches. This CDR3 region has 17 residues. Germline V lookup: CDR1 LNHDA, CDR2 SQIVND (reference sequence). Here the CDR3 reads CASSPQVPSGSYNEQFF. The CDR3 nucleotides read TGTGCCAGTAGTCCCCAAGTCCCTAGCGGGAGCTACAATGAGCAGTTCTTC.

A word on this clone: The DNA is omitted, as the CDR3 cannot be located on it reliably, and the CDR3 follows TCRdb's listing. The chain recombines TRBV10-1 with TRBJ2-2; TRBD2, the table's D call, was not compared with the DNA. The CDR3 is 13 amino acids long, termini counted. Germline values: CDR1 WNHNN, CDR2 SYGVQD (reference sequence). The CDR3 protein is CASSSSGVGELFF.

The V call is TRBV4-2, the J call TRBJ1-1, with TRBD1 as a possible D gene (5 bases). The V and J ends lost 2 bases and 6 bases respectively, with 19 bases between them. The CDR3 is 16 residues long. From germline, CDR1 is LGHNA and CDR2 YNFKEQ. The CDR3 spells CASSQPPGSTKAEAFF. CDR3 DNA: TGTGCCAGCAGCCAACCCCCAGGGTCGACGAAGGCTGAAGCTTTCTTT.

This clone was found many times. The gene calls are TRBV9 and TRBJ1-5, with 8 positions matching TRBD1. CDR1 and CDR2 (germline): SGDLS, YYNGEE. V lost 4 bases to trimming and J lost 3 bases; unmatched junction nucleotides: 6. The CDR3 contains 15 residues. The CDR3 here is CASSSGQGDNQPQHF. The CDR3 DNA follows: TGTGCCAGCAGCTCCGGACAGGGAGACAATCAGCCCCAGCATTTT.

This chain uses TRBV6-5 with TRBJ1-1, with 7 bases that match TRBD1. There are 13 residues in the CDR3. Trimming took 6 bases from V and 4 from J; bases not matched to a gene: 5. The germline gives CDR1 MNHEY, CDR2 SVGAGI. CDR3 bases: TGTGCCAGCAGCGTCCAGGGGGGCACTGAAGCTTTCTTT. This gives the protein CASSVQGGTEAFF.

CDR3 sequence reads: CATKQSWDSGSNQPQHF. In DNA form, the CDR3 reads TGTGCCACCAAACAAAGTTGGGACAGTGGTAGCAATCAGCCCCAGCATTTT. The chain uses TRBV21-1 and TRBJ1-5; whether TRBD1, the table's D call, matches the DNA was not checked. TRBV21-1 is assigned pseudogene status. The CDR3 loop spans 17 amino acids.

The chain links TRBV3-1 (or the pseudogene TRBV3-2) to TRBJ2-5; 9 nucleotides match TRBD2. Trimming at V came to 6 bases and at J to 2 bases, leaving 7 bases not matched to a gene. The CDR3 sequence is 15 residues long. Looked up from germline, CDR1 is LGHDT and CDR2 is YNNKEL (reference sequence). The CDR3 region is CASRPTSGEQETQYF. Here the CDR3 DNA reads TGTGCCAGCAGACCGACTAGCGGAGAACAAGAGACCCAGTACTTC.

The chain has TRBV2 and TRBJ2-6; 15 nucleotides match TRBD2. Germline V CDR1 and CDR2: SNHLY, FYNNEI. Unmatched junction bases numbered 8, after V lost 6 bases and J lost 2 bases. The CDR3 spans 19 residues. CDR3 protein: CASRGTGLAGGPGANVLTF. The CDR3, as DNA: TGTGCCAGCAGGGGCACCGGACTAGCGGGGGGGCCTGGGGCCAACGTCCTGACTTTC.

The gene calls are TRBV7-8 and TRBJ1-3; 10 positions match TRBD1. V lost 5 bases and J lost 3; bases outside the gene matches: 4. The germline V gene encodes CDR1 SGHVS and CDR2 FQNEAQ. This CDR3 comprises 15 residues. The CDR3 sequence is CASSRGTGVGNTIYF. CDR3 sequence (DNA): TGTGCCAGCAGCCGAGGGACAGGGGTTGGAAACACCATATATTTT.

Note on this clone: At one boundary the junction diverges from the germline segment, which might be a read error. The chain joins TRBV5-1 to TRBJ2-5, with TRBD2 matching 8 bases. This CDR3 comprises 16 residues. Germline V gene lookup returns CDR1 SGHRS and CDR2 YFSETQ. CDR3 DNA: TGCGCCAGTAGCTTGAATCTAGCGGGTAGCCAAGAGACCCAGTACTTC. It yields the protein CASSLNLAGSQETQYF.

The J gene is TRBJ2-7, the V gene TRBV5-1; maybe TRBD2 (6 bases). Trimming left V 1 base short and J 5 bases short, with 13 bases between. Germline V gene lookup returns CDR1 SGHRS and CDR2 YFSETQ. The CDR3 loop spans 14 amino acids. The chain's CDR3 is CASSLFPGADEQYF. The DNA of the CDR3 is TGCGCCAGCAGCTTGTTTCCGGGAGCAGACGAGCAGTACTTC.

The chain recombines TRBV3-1 (or the pseudogene TRBV3-2) with TRBJ2-3, with 14 bases identical to TRBD2. Germline V gives CDR1 LGHDT, CDR2 YNNKEL (reference sequence). Germline trimming cut 0 bases from V and 3 bases from J; bases unmatched to any gene: 5. The CDR3 contains 18 residues. CDR3 coding DNA: TGTGCCAGCAGCCAAGATCGAAGGACTAGCGGGAGGACAGATACGCAGTATTTT. Translated, it gives CASSQDRRTSGRTDTQYF.

The CDR3 protein is CASSPYGTGSSGNTIYF. In nucleotides, the CDR3 is TGTGCCAGCAGCCCCTACGGGACAGGGAGCTCTGGAAACACCATATATTTT. V and J are TRBV3-1 (or the pseudogene TRBV3-2) and TRBJ1-3, with 9 bases matching TRBD1. The V and J ends lost 4 bases and 0 bases, in that order; junction bases with no gene match: 7. The CDR3 runs to 17 residues. Germline-derived CDR1 and CDR2 are LGHDT and YNNKEL (reference sequence).

A few counts support this clone. The V call is TRBV9, the J call TRBJ2-2; no definite D call. V lost 0 bases to trimming and J lost 5 bases, with 5 bases between them. Per germline, CDR1 SGDLS and CDR2 YYNGEE. CDR3 size: 13 residues. The CDR3 DNA follows: TGTGCCAGCAGCGTAGGACTTACCGGGGAGCTGTTTTTT. Protein product: CASSVGLTGELFF.

The CDR3 DNA follows: TGTGCCAGCAGCTTCACAGATTCCTATAATTCACCCCTCCACTTT. Amino acid sequence: CASSFTDSYNSPLHF. The V and J genes are TRBV7-2 and TRBJ1-6; D gene unclear. The CDR3 length is 15 residues. The germline CDR1 and CDR2 sequences are SGHTA and FQGNSA. Trimming pared 3 bases from V and 1 base from J, leaving 7 bases between. The complete variable domain, with remaining parts taken from reference TRBV7-2 and TRBJ1-6, reads GAGVSQSPSNKVTEKGKDVELRCDPISGHTALYWYRQSLGQGLEFLIYFQGNSAPDKSGLPSDRFSAERTGGSVSTLTIQRTQQEDSAVYLCASSFTDSYNSPLHFGNGTRLTVT.

The chain links TRBV28 to TRBJ2-3; D possibly corresponds to TRBD1 (6 bases). The CDR3 has 12 amino acids. CDR1 is MDHEN, CDR2 SYDVKM, per germline. Trimming took off 7 bases at V and 6 bases at J, with 11 bases between the two ends. CDR3 in amino acids: CASTIRGDTQYF. In nucleotides, the CDR3 is TGTGCCAGCACTATCAGGGGCGATACGCAGTATTTT.

V is TRBV7-2 and J is TRBJ1-2; weak D call: TRBD1 (6 bases). The germline CDR1 and CDR2 sequences are SGHTA and FQGNSA. Trimming left V 5 bases short and J 5 bases short, with 15 bases between. This CDR3 has 14 amino acids. In DNA form, the CDR3 reads TGTGCCAGCAGCCAGGGGACACCTCCTTATGGCTACACCTTC. Protein sequence: CASSQGTPPYGYTF.

The rearrangement links TRBV27 to TRBJ2-6; D might be TRBD2 (5 bases). The V end lost 2 bases, the J end lost 2 bases, and 7 bases lay between the germline ends. This CDR3 is built from 15 residues. The germline V gene has CDR1 MNHEY and CDR2 SMNVEV (reference sequence). This chain's CDR3 is CASSLTGTGANVLTF. The CDR3 DNA follows: TGTGCCAGCAGTTTAACGGGGACTGGGGCCAACGTCCTGACTTTC.

The V call is TRBV4-2, the J call TRBJ1-3, with a weak D call TRBD1 (6 bases). Germline V gives CDR1 LGHNA, CDR2 YNFKEQ. The CDR3 length is 16 residues. Trimming pared 0 bases from V and 3 bases from J, leaving 12 bases between. CDR3 sequence reads: CASSQDQQGIGNTIYF. In nucleotides, the CDR3 is TGTGCCAGCAGCCAAGATCAACAGGGAATTGGAAACACCATATATTTT.

J is TRBJ1-2 and V is TRBV2; TRBD1 aligns across 7 bases. From germline, CDR1 is SNHLY and CDR2 FYNNEI. The CDR3 runs to 13 residues. V lost 3 bases, J lost 7 bases, and 5 bases stayed unmatched. The CDR3 spells CASSDRDRGGYTF. The CDR3, as DNA: TGTGCCAGCAGTGATAGGGACAGAGGTGGCTACACCTTC.

The V and J genes are TRBV5-4 and TRBJ2-1; D is perhaps TRBD1 (6 bases). Germline lookup yields CDR1 SGHNT and CDR2 YYREEE (reference sequence). V was pared by 4 bases and J by 5 bases, with 19 bases between. The CDR3 sequence is 16 residues long. CDR3 amino acids: CASSRGRDTLNNEQFF. As DNA, the CDR3 is TGTGCCAGCAGCCGAGGCCGGGACACCCTAAACAATGAGCAGTTCTTC.

This rearrangement joins TRBV7-2 to TRBJ2-2, with 9 nucleotides matching TRBD2. The V gene end was trimmed by 7 bases and the J gene end by 2 bases; junction bases not matched to a gene: 8. The CDR3 is 16 amino acids. The germline CDR1 and CDR2 sequences are SGHTA and FQGNSA. This chain's CDR3 is CASTKTSGSNTGELFF. The CDR3, as DNA: TGTGCCAGCACGAAGACTAGCGGATCTAACACCGGGGAGCTGTTTTTT. Using reference TRBV7-2 and TRBJ2-2 for the parts outside the CDR3, the full variable domain is GAGVSQSPSNKVTEKGKDVELRCDPISGHTALYWYRQSLGQGLEFLIYFQGNSAPDKSGLPSDRFSAERTGGSVSTLTIQRTQQEDSAVYLCASTKTSGSNTGELFFGEGSRLTVL.

This clone was found once. In DNA, the CDR3 is TGTGCCAGCAGTCCTGGGACAGGGACCAACTATGGCTACACCTTC. Its translation is CASSPGTGTNYGYTF. The chain links TRBV5-4 to TRBJ1-2, with 9 bases identical to TRBD1. Germline V gene lookup returns CDR1 SGHNT and CDR2 YYREEE (reference sequence). V was pared by 5 bases and J by 2 bases, with 7 bases of the junction left unmatched. The CDR3 contains 15 residues.

The genes are TRBV10-3 and TRBJ1-5, with D hard to call. CDR1 and CDR2 from the germline V gene are ENHRY and SYGVKD. Trimming left V 6 bases short and J 7 bases short, with 13 bases between. The CDR3 runs to 13 residues. CDR3 protein: CAIRSDFAQPQHF. CDR3 nucleotides: TGTGCCATCAGGTCAGATTTTGCCCAGCCCCAGCATTTT.